Shown below are 18 T cell receptor beta chains from a single sample sequenced in a study of T cells in Graves' hyperthyroidism and ophthalmopathy. Amplified regions were TCR beta CDR3 sequences from RNA transcripts. First-round RT-PCR of the TCR CDR3 relied on the HTBI primer set. TCRdb reprocessed the multiplex PCR reads with MiXCR, giving one entry per CDR3 protein. The sample has roughly 180,000 distinct CDR3 sequences, about 9.4% seen once. The specimen was blood. The receptors derive from a young woman with Graves' hyperthyroidism that later progressed to Graves' ophthalmopathy.

This clonotype was counted at least ten times. The V gene is TRBV28, the J gene TRBJ1-5, with D maybe TRBD1 (5 bases). Germline values: CDR1 MDHEN, CDR2 SYDVKM. With 5 bases removed from V and 3 bases from J, the gap between germline ends came to 14 bases. This CDR3 comprises 15 residues. This CDR3 is CASSPPGDPNQPQHF. The CDR3 nucleotides read TGTGCCAGCAGTCCCCCCGGGGACCCCAATCAGCCCCAGCATTTT.

This clonotype occurred a few times. The rearrangement joins TRBV7-3 to TRBJ1-1; TRBD1 matches 7 bases. Germline loops: CDR1 SGHTA, CDR2 FQGTGA. Losses at the gene ends were 3 bases for V and 0 bases for J; bases not matched to a gene: 4. CDR3 size: 15 residues. CDR3 amino acids: CASSFQGGMNTEAFF. In DNA, the CDR3 is TGTGCCAGCAGCTTTCAGGGGGGGATGAACACTGAAGCTTTCTTT.

This clonotype came up many times. The gene calls are TRBV19 and TRBJ1-6; D is perhaps TRBD1 (5 bases). The V gene lost 5 bases and the J gene lost 7 bases, with 18 bases spanning the gap. The germline V gene encodes CDR1 LNHDA and CDR2 SQIVND (reference sequence). The CDR3 is made up of 16 amino acids. The CDR3 loop is CASSPITKGDNSPLHF. CDR3 bases: TGTGCCAGTAGTCCCATCACAAAAGGGGACAATTCACCCCTCCACTTT.

This clonotype has a count of ten or more. This rearrangement joins TRBV5-6 to TRBJ2-2; 7 positions agree with TRBD1. Losses at the gene ends were 2 bases for V and 3 bases for J; bases not matched to a gene: 7. The CDR3 sequence is 16 residues long. Germline loops: CDR1 SGHDT, CDR2 YYEEEE. The CDR3 DNA is TGTGCCAGCAGCTTAGTCGACAGGGCGGACACCGGGGAGCTGTTTTTT. This codes for CASSLVDRADTGELFF.

This clonotype was observed many times. The chain is built from TRBV11-2 and TRBJ2-1, with D uncertain. This CDR3 is built from 17 residues. Germline-derived CDR1 and CDR2 are SGHAT and FQNNGV. Deletions cut 5 bases from V and 6 bases from J, with 23 bases between. The chain's CDR3 is CASSGAGVYLNSNEQFF. In nucleotides, the CDR3 is TGTGCCAGCAGCGGAGCTGGGGTCTACCTTAACTCCAATGAGCAGTTCTTC.

The chain carries TRBV19 and TRBJ2-1; TRBD2 aligns across 7 bases. Per the germline V gene, CDR1 is LNHDA and CDR2 is SQIVND (reference sequence). The CDR3 totals 13 residues. The V and J ends lost 4 bases and 7 bases, in that order; junction bases with no gene match: 4. CDR3 DNA sequence: TGTGCCAGTAGTACGGGGGGTGGGAATGAGCAGTTCTTC. It yields the protein CASSTGGGNEQFF.

This clonotype came up a few times. The chain uses TRBV4-1 and TRBJ1-6; 9 bases line up with TRBD1. The germline gives CDR1 MGHRA, CDR2 YSYEKL. Trimming took 4 bases from V and 7 from J; bases not matched to a gene: 8. CDR3 length: 16 amino acids. The CDR3 sequence: CASSRRTGEQNSPLHF. In nucleotides, the CDR3 is TGCGCCAGCAGCCGGCGGACAGGGGAGCAAAATTCACCCCTCCACTTT.

This clonotype has ten or more counts. V gene TRBV7-2 combines with J gene TRBJ1-2; 9 bases fit TRBD1. Trimming removed 5 bases from V and 4 bases from J; junction bases left unmatched: 2. The CDR3 length is 13 residues. Germline V CDR1 and CDR2: SGHTA, FQGNSA. CDR3 sequence (DNA): TGTGCCAGCAGCGTGGACAGGGGCTATGGCTACACCTTC. It yields the protein CASSVDRGYGYTF.

This clonotype was seen at least ten times. The chain combines TRBV24-1 with TRBJ2-7; TRBD1 aligns across 9 bases. This CDR3 region has 15 residues. The junction had 9 bases not matched to a gene; V was cut back by 4 bases and J by 6 bases. Germline lookup yields CDR1 KGHDR and CDR2 SFDVKD. CDR3 coding DNA: TGTGCCACCAGTGAGTCCGGGACAGGGTACCTCGAGCAGTACTTC. Translating gives CATSESGTGYLEQYF.

At least ten counts were recorded for this clonotype. The chain recombines TRBV6-2 or TRBV6-3 with TRBJ2-7; maybe TRBD1 (6 bases). Germline CDR1 and CDR2: MNHEY and SVGEGT. The ends were cut back, 2 bases at V and 0 bases at J, with 20 bases in the middle. This CDR3 is built from 18 residues. The CDR3 here is CASSYPRGGQIPSYEQYF. In DNA form, the CDR3 reads TGTGCCAGCAGTTACCCGAGAGGGGGACAAATTCCCTCCTACGAGCAGTACTTC.

This sequence joins TRBV3-1 and TRBJ1-2; no definite D call. This CDR3 spans 12 amino acids. Germline CDR1 is LGHDT and CDR2 is YNNKEL (reference sequence). V was trimmed by 1 base and J by 6 bases, leaving 6 bases between them. DNA for the CDR3: TGTGCCAGCAGCCAAGGAGCCCATGGCTACACCTTC. Translation: CASSQGAHGYTF.

The J gene is TRBJ2-7, the V gene TRBV7-9, with D possibly being TRBD1 (5 bases). From germline, CDR1 is SEHNR and CDR2 FQNEAQ (reference sequence). The CDR3 loop spans 18 amino acids. Trimming left V 2 bases short and J 9 bases short, with 29 bases between. The CDR3 sequence is CASSLISLGLKWVDGQYF. CDR3 coding DNA: TGTGCCAGCAGCTTAATCAGTTTGGGGCTTAAATGGGTGGACGGGCAGTACTTC.

This clonotype was counted many times. The chain uses TRBV12-3 or TRBV12-4 and TRBJ1-5; D is ambiguous. This CDR3 is 15 amino acids long. V was trimmed by 5 bases and J by 2 bases, leaving 13 bases between them. The CDR3 here is CASSVVGMGNQPQHF. Written as DNA, the CDR3 is TGTGCCAGCAGTGTGGTTGGGATGGGCAATCAGCCCCAGCATTTT.

The table lists this clonotype with many counts. The CDR3 sequence is CSALAGEVYEQYF. DNA of the CDR3: TGCAGTGCTCTAGCGGGGGAGGTCTACGAGCAGTACTTC. The chain links TRBV20-1 to TRBJ2-7, with TRBD2 matching 10 bases. J lost 3 bases, V lost 5 bases, and 4 bases had no gene match. The germline CDR1 and CDR2 sequences are DFQATT and SNEGSKA (reference sequence). The CDR3 is made up of 13 amino acids.

The table lists this clonotype with many counts. J is TRBJ2-5 and V is TRBV7-7; 9 bases line up with TRBD1. The germline CDR1 and CDR2 sequences are SSHAT and FNYEAQ (reference sequence). CDR3 length equals 16 residues. The J segment lost 5 bases and the V segment lost 0 bases, leaving 7 bases of the junction unmatched. The CDR3 nucleotides read TGTGCCAGCAGCTTAGCGGGACAGGGAGATATGGAGACCCAGTACTTC. Its protein is CASSLAGQGDMETQYF.

This clonotype has a count of ten or more. The genes are TRBV12-5 and TRBJ1-1; D call uncertain. Deletions cut 3 bases from V and 5 bases from J, with 7 bases between. CDR1 is LGHNT and CDR2 is FRNRAP in the germline V gene. The CDR3 contains 12 residues. The CDR3 spells CASGFARTEAFF. DNA for the CDR3: TGTGCTAGTGGTTTCGCGAGGACTGAAGCTTTCTTT. Full variable domain (remainder filled in from reference TRBV12-5 and TRBJ1-1): DARVTQTPRHKVTEMGQEVTMRCQPILGHNTVFWYRQTMMQGLELLAYFRNRAPLDDSGMPKDRFSAEMPDATLATLKIQPSEPRDSAVYFCASGFARTEAFFGQGTRLTVV.

The table lists this clonotype with many counts. The J gene is TRBJ1-1, the V gene TRBV12-3 or TRBV12-4; possibly TRBD1 for D (5 bases). Trimming stripped 6 bases from V and 0 bases from J, with 17 bases between. CDR3 length: 16 amino acids. CDR3 DNA sequence: TGTGCCAGCAGCCATCTCTCGACAGACTTGAACACTGAAGCTTTCTTT. This encodes CASSHLSTDLNTEAFF.

Remarks on this clonotype: A read error is possible here, since a much larger clone lies one base away. The chain carries TRBV7-2 and TRBJ2-7; 10 positions agree with TRBD2. The CDR3 length is 16 residues. Germline assignment: CDR1 SGHTA and CDR2 FQGNSA. Here the CDR3 reads CGSSLLPSGGYYEQYF. DNA of the CDR3: TGTGGCAGCAGCTTACTACCTAGCGGGGGTTACTACGAGCAGTACTTC.